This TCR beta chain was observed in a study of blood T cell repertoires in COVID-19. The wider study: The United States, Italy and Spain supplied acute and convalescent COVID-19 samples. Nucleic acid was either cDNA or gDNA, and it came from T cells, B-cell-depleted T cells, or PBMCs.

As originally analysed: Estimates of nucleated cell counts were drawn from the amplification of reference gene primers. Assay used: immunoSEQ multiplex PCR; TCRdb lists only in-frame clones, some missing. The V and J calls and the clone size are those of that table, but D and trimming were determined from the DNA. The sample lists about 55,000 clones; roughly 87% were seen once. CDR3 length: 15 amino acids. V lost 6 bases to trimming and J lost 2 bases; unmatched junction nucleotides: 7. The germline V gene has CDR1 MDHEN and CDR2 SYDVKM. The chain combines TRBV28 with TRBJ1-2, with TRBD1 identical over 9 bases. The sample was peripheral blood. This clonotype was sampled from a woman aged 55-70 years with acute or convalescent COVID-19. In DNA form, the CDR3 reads TGTGCCAGCAGCCTCGGACAGGGGCGGAACTATGGCTACACCTTC. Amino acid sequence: CASSLGQGRNYGYTF.